This TCR beta chain was captured by sequencing in a study of blood T cell repertoires in COVID-19. Method: immunoSEQ multiplex PCR; TCRdb's copy keeps in-frame clones and lacks some. Found here are around 250,000 clones, around 83% of them singletons; the top ten hold approximately 3.2%. This clone was counted a few times. The sample was peripheral blood. This receptor was taken from a woman between 18 and 29 years old with acute or convalescent COVID-19.

The CDR3 protein is CASSFGLSTYEQYF. The CDR3 DNA sequence: TGTGCCAGCAGCTTCGGGTTGTCCACCTACGAGCAGTACTTC. The chain carries TRBV5-6 and TRBJ2-7; D is ambiguous. The CDR3 totals 14 residues. From germline, CDR1 is SGHDT and CDR2 YYEEEE. V lost 2 bases, J lost 2 bases, and 11 bases lay in between.